A single sample gave rise to the 22 T cell receptor beta chains below, sequenced in a study of human T cells and chemical hapten exposure. Time point in this sample: patch test 1, 2 weeks after DPC sensitization. The treatment is: therapeutic diphenylcyclopropenone sensitization with weekly scalp DPC. TCRdb re-analysed the RACE reads in MiXCR, keeping a single row per CDR3 protein. The sample lists approximately 340,000 distinct CDR3 sequences, roughly 6.9% occurring once. The source material was whole blood, sampled in connection with sensitization to the hapten diphenylcyclopropenone (DPC). These receptors originate from a woman aged 18 to 35 with alopecia areata. Some clones in this sample may be carry-over from other donors' samples.

This clonotype has more than one count but fewer than ten. The chain has TRBV4-3 and TRBJ1-4; D is uncertain. Trimming removed 0 bases at V and 2 bases at J, with 4 bases between. The germline V gene has CDR1 LGHNA and CDR2 YSLEER. The CDR3 has 14 amino acids. The CDR3 DNA reads as TGCGCCAGCAGCCAAGACAGGACTAATGAAAAACTGTTTTTT. Translating gives CASSQDRTNEKLFF.

The sample holds a few counts of this clonotype. V and J are TRBV4-3 and TRBJ2-7, with no clear D. The germline V and J ends were trimmed by 0 bases and 2 bases, with 11 bases remaining between them. The CDR3 extends over 15 amino acids. Germline assignment: CDR1 LGHNA and CDR2 YSLEER. CDR3 sequence (DNA): TGCGCCAGCAGCCAAGAAGCGCGCAGTACCTACGAGCAGTACTTC. Its protein is CASSQEARSTYEQYF.

The gene calls are TRBV12-3 or TRBV12-4 and TRBJ1-4; weak D call: TRBD1 (6 bases). The length of the CDR3 is 13 residues. The V end lost 8 bases, the J end lost 5 bases, and 12 bases lay between the germline ends. In DNA form, the CDR3 reads TGTGCCAGCCGATCAGGGACAAATGAAAAACTGTTTTTT. Protein sequence: CASRSGTNEKLFF.

This clonotype was seen only a few times. The gene calls are TRBV28 and TRBJ1-2; tentatively, D is TRBD1 (5 bases). Trimming pared 6 bases from V and 2 bases from J, leaving 16 bases between. CDR3 length: 15 amino acids. Germline V gene sequence: CDR1 MDHEN, CDR2 SYDVKM. The CDR3 is CASSPWAGLNYGYTF. The CDR3, as DNA: TGTGCCAGCAGCCCCTGGGCAGGGCTAAACTATGGCTACACCTTC.

The gene calls are TRBV18 and TRBJ2-7, with TRBD2 identical over 7 bases. Germline lookup yields CDR1 KGHSH and CDR2 LQKENI. The CDR3 runs to 14 residues. After removal of 5 bases from V and 1 base from J, the junction contained 5 bases not matched to a gene. The CDR3 nucleotides are TGTGCCAGCTCAGGCGGGGAGGGTTCCTACGAGCAGTACTTC. It specifies CASSGGEGSYEQYF.

This clonotype was seen ten or more times. The rearrangement links TRBV20-1 to TRBJ1-5; the D is unclear. V lost 6 bases and J 0 bases, leaving 9 bases between the germline ends. Germline V gives CDR1 DFQATT, CDR2 SNEGSKA (reference sequence). This CDR3 contains 13 residues. For the CDR3, the DNA is TGCAGTGCCGGCAGACATAGCAATCAGCCCCAGCATTTT. As protein: CSAGRHSNQPQHF.

This clonotype has at least ten counts. The chain is built from TRBV6-6 and TRBJ2-1; unclear D gene. The germline V and J ends were trimmed by 7 bases and 3 bases, with 16 bases remaining between them. The germline V gene has CDR1 MNHNY and CDR2 SVGAGI (reference sequence). CDR3 length: 15 amino acids. The CDR3 loop is CASTQRGAIYNEQFF. CDR3 sequence (DNA): TGTGCCAGCACCCAACGTGGCGCGATCTACAATGAGCAGTTCTTC.

This clonotype was seen more than once but under ten times. The chain uses TRBV24-1 and TRBJ2-3; 7 positions match TRBD2. This CDR3 is 14 amino acids long. Germline V gives CDR1 KGHDR, CDR2 SFDVKD. V shed 3 bases, J shed 5 bases, and the junction held 4 bases outside the gene matches. The CDR3 DNA reads as TGTGCCACCAGTGATGGCGGCGGGGGAGATACGCAGTATTTT. Translation gives CATSDGGGGDTQYF.

This clonotype occurred many times. The J gene is TRBJ1-4, the V gene TRBV12-3 or TRBV12-4; D is undetermined. The CDR3 is made up of 13 amino acids. Trimming pared 2 bases from V and 7 bases from J, leaving 8 bases between. The DNA of the CDR3 is TGTGCCAGCAGTTTATGGGGAGGTGAAAAACTGTTTTTT. Amino acids: CASSLWGGEKLFF.

This clonotype was seen repeatedly, ten times or more. V and J are TRBV7-2 and TRBJ2-2, with TRBD1 matching 7 bases. CDR3 length: 14 amino acids. V shed 5 bases, J shed 3 bases, and the junction held 3 bases outside the gene matches. Looked up from germline, CDR1 is SGHTA and CDR2 is FQGNSA. The CDR3 sequence is CASSRQGHTGELFF. The CDR3 DNA reads as TGTGCCAGCAGCCGACAGGGTCACACCGGGGAGCTGTTTTTT.

This clonotype was counted many times. V gene TRBV3-1 combines with J gene TRBJ2-2, with unresolved D. The V gene lost 1 base and the J gene lost 3 bases, with 6 bases spanning the gap. This CDR3 comprises 14 residues. Germline assignment: CDR1 LGHDT and CDR2 YNNKEL (reference sequence). The CDR3 nucleotides are TGTGCCAGCAGCCAAGGACTCCACACCGGGGAGCTGTTTTTT. Its protein product is CASSQGLHTGELFF.

At least ten counts were recorded for this clonotype. This chain joins TRBV7-9 and TRBJ2-1, with 12 positions matching TRBD2. Germline V gene sequence: CDR1 SEHNR, CDR2 FQNEAQ (reference sequence). V lost 6 bases to trimming and J lost 2 bases; unmatched junction nucleotides: 5. This CDR3 is 16 amino acids long. The CDR3 reads CASSYTSGGPYNEQFF. The DNA of the CDR3 is TGTGCCAGCAGTTACACTAGCGGGGGGCCCTACAATGAGCAGTTCTTC.

This clonotype came up a few times. The chain has TRBV3-1 and TRBJ2-5; D gene unclear. CDR3 length: 14 residues. V was trimmed by 1 base and J by 7 bases, leaving 13 bases between them. The germline V gene has CDR1 LGHDT and CDR2 YNNKEL (reference sequence). The CDR3 region has the DNA TGTGCCAGCAGCCAAGCTTACAGACTCCGGACCCAGTACTTC. It specifies CASSQAYRLRTQYF.

This clonotype has a handful of counts. The chain couples TRBV6-5 to TRBJ2-1; perhaps TRBD2 as D (5 bases). Trimming removed 4 bases from V and 4 bases from J, with 17 bases in between. Germline CDR1 reads MNHEY; CDR2 reads SVGAGI. The CDR3 sequence is 16 residues long. In nucleotides, the CDR3 is TGTGCCAGCAGTTCCACCGGGAAGGGAGAATACAATGAGCAGTTCTTC. Protein: CASSSTGKGEYNEQFF.

This clonotype was found a few times. This sequence joins TRBV5-6 and TRBJ1-2, with 7 bases identical to TRBD1. This CDR3 contains 14 residues. CDR1 SGHDT and CDR2 YYEEEE come from the germline V gene. V shed 9 bases, J shed 6 bases, and the junction held 14 bases outside the gene matches. The CDR3 region has the DNA TGTGCCACACTGGAAAGGGGGCAGATCAATGGCTACACCTTC. Protein product: CATLERGQINGYTF. The full variable domain, with the rest looked up from reference TRBV5-6 and TRBJ1-2, is DAGVTQSPTHLIKTRGQQVTLRCSPKSGHDTVSWYQQALGQGPQFIFQYYEEEERQRGNFPDRFSGHQFPNYSSELNVNALLLGDSALYLCATLERGQINGYTFGSGTRLTVV.

This clonotype has a count of ten or more. The rearrangement joins TRBV5-1 to TRBJ1-6, with D possibly matching TRBD1 (5 bases). Germline-derived CDR1 and CDR2 are SGHRS and YFSETQ. The CDR3 is made up of 16 amino acids. V was shortened by 0 bases and J by 7 bases, with 14 bases between the two germline ends. CDR3 protein: CASSLAPEGLNSPLHF. CDR3 bases: TGCGCCAGCAGCTTGGCCCCGGAGGGACTAAATTCACCCCTCCACTTT.

The chain uses TRBV6-2 or TRBV6-3 and TRBJ2-2; D is unresolved. V lost 2 bases and J 2 bases, leaving 9 bases between the germline ends. The germline V gene has CDR1 MNHEY and CDR2 SVGEGT. The CDR3 covers 15 residues. The CDR3 DNA reads TGTGCCAGCAGTTACCAGACCCATAACACCGGGGAGCTGTTTTTT. Encoded protein: CASSYQTHNTGELFF.

This clonotype was observed many times. The CDR3 DNA reads as TGCAGCGTTGCGCGGGAGGGCAATCAGCCCCAGCATTTT. This codes for CSVAREGNQPQHF. This chain links TRBV29-1 with TRBJ1-5; D unclear. V lost 4 bases and J 2 bases, leaving 9 bases between the germline ends. Germline CDR1 reads SQVTM; CDR2 reads ANQGSEA. The length of the CDR3 is 13 residues.

This clonotype was seen more than once but under ten times. J is TRBJ1-1 and V is TRBV28; 7 bases agree with TRBD1. This CDR3 has 15 residues. J was trimmed by 3 bases and V by 5 bases; bases with no gene match: 9. Germline assignment: CDR1 MDHEN and CDR2 SYDVKM. This CDR3 is CASSPETGPDTEAFF. The CDR3 nucleotides are TGTGCCAGCAGTCCGGAGACAGGGCCGGACACTGAAGCTTTCTTT.

This clonotype was seen ten or more times. This rearrangement joins TRBV27 to TRBJ2-4; TRBD1 is a possible D gene (6 bases). The germline CDR1 and CDR2 sequences are MNHEY and SMNVEV (reference sequence). Trimming stripped 0 bases from V and 0 bases from J, with 18 bases between. There are 19 residues in the CDR3. CDR3 region: CASSLSPVEGVLAKNIQYF. CDR3 bases: TGTGCCAGCAGTTTATCCCCCGTCGAGGGGGTGCTAGCCAAAAACATTCAGTACTTC.

Many counts were recorded for this clonotype. CDR3 in amino acids: CASSPVGADEQYF. CDR3 nucleotide sequence: TGTGCCAGCAGCCCCGTAGGGGCGGACGAGCAGTACTTC. The chain recombines TRBV7-9 with TRBJ2-7; D may be TRBD1 (5 bases). V lost 5 bases and J 5 bases, leaving 13 bases between the germline ends. The CDR3 is 13 amino acids. Germline CDR1 and CDR2: SEHNR and FQNEAQ (reference sequence).

This clonotype was seen ten or more times. The chain employs TRBV11-1 and TRBJ2-5, with TRBD2 identical over 10 bases. Germline V lookup: CDR1 SGHAT, CDR2 FQDESV (reference sequence). Trimming cost V 3 bases and J 4 bases; bases outside gene matches: 5. The CDR3 sequence is 15 residues long. CDR3 DNA: TGTGCCAGCAGCTTCCTAGCGGGGGAAGGAGAGACCCAGTACTTC. Its protein is CASSFLAGEGETQYF.